Listed below are T cell receptor beta chains from one sample, sequenced in a study of response to subunit inactivated influenza vaccine. TCRdb reanalysed the RT-PCR reads using MiXCR and keeps one entry per CDR3 protein. The sample has 560,000 or so distinct CDR3 sequences, about 8% seen once; the top ten hold over 10%. Sequenced material: PBMCs from blood, taken 23 months after vaccination. Receptor source: a man between 50 and 69 years old who received an inactivated influenza vaccine. Each CDR3 is given with its conserved first and last residue. D genes are given only for firm matches. A clone size is listed for some rows: how often the clone was seen (once, few, many), or a class if it is expanded.

>NA|TRBV5-1|TRBD1|TRBJ1-3
CASQGDGNTIYF
TGCGCCAGCCAGGGGGATGGAAACACCATATATTTT
>few|TRBV20-1|TRBD2|TRBJ2-3
CSATGTSGGPRGGTQYF
TGCAGTGCTACCGGGACTAGCGGGGGGCCGAGGGGAGGGACGCAGTATTTT
>many|TRBV29-1|NA|TRBJ2-5
CSGGERYQETQYF
TGCAGCGGCGGGGAAAGGTACCAAGAGACCCAGTACTTC
>many|TRBV12-3/TRBV12-4|TRBD2|TRBJ2-7
CASMTSGSYEQYF
TGTGCCAGCATGACTAGCGGGTCCTACGAGCAGTACTTC
>NA|TRBV5-1|TRBD2|TRBJ2-3
CASSLMQRGSEPQYF
TGCGCCAGCAGCTTAATGCAGCGGGGGTCCGAACCGCAGTATTTT
>many|TRBV5-1|TRBD2|TRBJ2-2
CASSTGLAGDFTGELFF
TGCGCCAGCAGCACCGGGCTGGCGGGAGATTTCACCGGGGAGCTGTTTTTT
>few|TRBV5-1|TRBD1|TRBJ2-7
CASSLGPQGNYEQYF
TGCGCCAGCAGCTTGGGCCCACAGGGGAACTACGAGCAGTACTTC
>NA|TRBV30|NA|TRBJ2-1
CAWSAMDNEQFF
TGTGCCTGGAGTGCGATGGACAATGAGCAGTTCTTC
>NA|TRBV29-1|NA|TRBJ2-3
CSVDPDSRPDTQYF
TGCAGCGTTGACCCCGACAGCCGGCCAGATACGCAGTATTTT
>medium-sized|TRBV12-3/TRBV12-4|TRBD1|TRBJ2-7
CASSLRTGGYEQYF
TGTGCCAGCAGCTTGAGGACAGGAGGCTACGAGCAGTACTTC
>many|TRBV12-3/TRBV12-4|TRBD1|TRBJ2-7
CASKPALRRQGDTYEQYF
TGTGCCAGCAAGCCAGCCCTCCGAAGACAGGGGGACACCTACGAGCAGTACTTC
>NA|TRBV7-8|NA|TRBJ2-1
CASSPLPRGPYNEQFF
TGTGCCAGCAGCCCCCTACCCCGGGGGCCCTACAATGAGCAGTTCTTC
>many|TRBV11-2|NA|TRBJ2-1
CASSLGPQYEQFF
TGTGCCAGCAGCTTAGGTCCTCAGTATGAGCAGTTCTTC
>NA|TRBV28|NA|TRBJ1-4
CASSLFEGAATNEKLFF
TGTGCCAGCAGTTTATTTGAGGGTGCGGCAACTAATGAAAAACTGTTTTTT
>many|TRBV25-1|NA|TRBJ1-1
CASKKGNTEAFF
TGTGCCAGCAAGAAAGGGAACACTGAAGCTTTCTTT
>NA|TRBV7-8|TRBD2|TRBJ2-1
CASSSGLAGGLRSYNEQFF
TGTGCCAGCAGCTCGGGACTAGCGGGGGGCTTGAGATCCTACAATGAGCAGTTCTTC
>many|TRBV6-5|TRBD1|TRBJ2-1
CASSSIPGGTYNEQFF
TGTGCCAGCAGTTCAATCCCAGGGGGCACCTACAATGAGCAGTTCTTC
>NA|TRBV5-5|TRBD1|TRBJ1-3
CASSSTLQGLYSGNTIYF
TGTGCCAGCAGCTCGACCTTACAGGGGTTGTACTCTGGAAACACCATATATTTT
>NA|TRBV28|NA|TRBJ2-1
CASSRVANNEQFF
TGTGCCAGCAGCCGGGTGGCCAACAATGAGCAGTTCTTC
>many|TRBV7-9|NA|TRBJ2-5
CASSFVGGPAQETQYF
TGTGCCAGCAGCTTCGTTGGGGGGCCTGCTCAAGAGACCCAGTACTTC
>few|TRBV20-1|NA|TRBJ2-1
CSAPSLTSFNEQFF
TGCAGTGCTCCGTCCCTCACTAGTTTCAATGAGCAGTTCTTC
>many|TRBV4-2|TRBD2|TRBJ2-1
CASSYLGLAGGIFDEQFF
TGTGCCAGCAGCTATCTGGGACTAGCGGGGGGGATATTCGATGAGCAGTTCTTC
>few|TRBV12-3/TRBV12-4|NA|TRBJ2-3
CASSLFDTQYF
TGTGCCAGCAGTTTATTCGATACGCAGTATTTT
>few|TRBV20-1|NA|TRBJ1-1
CSAPHRAARSAFF
TGCAGTGCGCCACACAGGGCTGCTAGATCGGCTTTCTTT
>few|TRBV28|TRBD1|TRBJ2-6
CASHRGSFGANVLTF
TGTGCCAGTCACAGGGGGAGCTTTGGGGCCAACGTCCTGACTTTC
>few|TRBV14|NA|TRBJ2-1
CASSPSSVYEQFF
TGTGCCAGCAGCCCGTCTAGCGTGTATGAGCAGTTCTTC
>NA|TRBV7-9|NA|TRBJ1-6
CASSLEVDNSPLHF
TGTGCCAGCAGCTTAGAGGTCGATAATTCACCCCTCCACTTT
>few|TRBV9|NA|TRBJ2-1
CASSPPASSSYNEQFF
TGTGCCAGCAGCCCGCCCGCCTCGAGCTCCTACAATGAGCAGTTCTTC
>many|TRBV9|NA|TRBJ2-5
CASSVGLNRETQYF
TGTGCCAGCAGCGTAGGGCTAAATCGGGAGACCCAGTACTTC
>few|TRBV4-1|NA|TRBJ1-2
CASSQEWGVANYGYTF
TGCGCCAGCAGCCAAGAGTGGGGGGTAGCTAACTATGGCTACACCTTC
>few|TRBV12-3/TRBV12-4|TRBD2|TRBJ2-1
CASGGSRGNEQFF
TGTGCCAGCGGCGGGAGTCGCGGCAATGAGCAGTTCTTC
>few|TRBV11-3|TRBD2|TRBJ2-3
CASSPGTSGSTLADTQYF
TGTGCCAGCAGCCCCGGGACTAGCGGTTCCACACTAGCAGATACGCAGTATTTT
>few|TRBV20-1|NA|TRBJ2-7
CSARSWQGNYEQYF
TGCAGTGCGAGGTCATGGCAGGGGAACTACGAGCAGTACTTC
>many|TRBV29-1|TRBD2|TRBJ2-3
CSVVGTSGFTDTQYF
TGCAGCGTTGTTGGGACTAGCGGTTTCACAGATACGCAGTATTTT
>few|TRBV7-9|TRBD2|TRBJ2-7
CASSPLGTSPYEQYF
TGTGCCAGCAGCCCATTAGGGACTAGCCCATACGAGCAGTACTTC
>NA|TRBV20-1|NA|TRBJ2-1
CSAPEGGDGEQFF
TGCAGTGCCCCGGAAGGCGGGGATGGTGAGCAGTTCTTC
>NA|TRBV7-6|NA|TRBJ2-5
CASSLISETQYF
TGTGCCAGCAGCTTGATAAGCGAGACCCAGTACTTC
>NA|TRBV5-1|NA|TRBJ2-7
CASSPGTLTVDEQYF
TGCGCCAGCAGCCCCGGGACCCTCACAGTGGACGAGCAGTACTTC
>many|TRBV11-2|NA|TRBJ1-1
CASSLSGWGEAFF
TGTGCCAGCAGCTTATCAGGGTGGGGTGAAGCTTTCTTT
>NA|TRBV5-1|NA|TRBJ1-2
CASSYISGASRNYGYTF
TGCGCCAGCAGCTATATCTCAGGGGCTTCCAGAAACTATGGCTACACCTTC
>NA|TRBV4-2|NA|TRBJ2-7
CASSQVVSYEQYF
TGTGCCAGCAGCCAAGTGGTCTCCTACGAGCAGTACTTC
>many|TRBV6-1|TRBD1|TRBJ1-2
CASSGWDRTAYGYTF
TGTGCCAGCAGTGGGTGGGACAGGACCGCCTATGGCTACACCTTC
>many|TRBV18|TRBD2|TRBJ2-7
CASSQTSGLAGGYEQYF
TGTGCCAGCTCACAAACGTCCGGACTAGCGGGAGGCTACGAGCAGTACTTC
>few|TRBV7-8|NA|TRBJ2-5
CASSLNQMETQYF
TGTGCCAGCAGCTTGAACCAGATGGAGACCCAGTACTTC
>many|TRBV7-8|NA|TRBJ2-1
CASSIHSPNEQFF
TGTGCCAGCAGCATACATAGTCCCAATGAGCAGTTCTTC
>few|TRBV23-1|TRBD1|TRBJ2-1
CASSQSNAQGAHNEQFF
TGCGCCAGCAGTCAATCGAATGCACAGGGGGCCCACAATGAGCAGTTCTTC
>NA|TRBV12-3/TRBV12-4|NA|TRBJ1-5
CASSLEGKSNQPQHF
TGTGCCAGCAGTTTGGAGGGAAAAAGCAATCAGCCCCAGCATTTT
>many|TRBV10-3|NA|TRBJ2-5
CAISESGTYQETQYF
TGTGCCATCAGTGAGTCAGGGACGTATCAAGAGACCCAGTACTTC
>once|TRBV24-1|TRBD2|TRBJ2-1
CATSGASGGEAEQFF
TGTGCCACCAGTGGGGCTAGCGGGGGCGAGGCTGAGCAGTTCTTC